These T cell receptor beta chains were read from a single sample in a study of OX40 agonist ivuxolimab in advanced cancers. Profiled with immunoSEQ multiplex PCR; TCRdb holds only in-frame clones, not every one. The table includes over 90,000 clones, almost 90% detected once. The starting material was CD4+ or CD8+ T cells sorted from blood, obtained in a trial of the OX40 agonist ivuxolimab. The receptors shown here come from an adult with an advanced solid tumor such as melanoma, head and neck, liver or kidney cancer. Both conserved end residues are part of each CDR3. The D gene is left open where the match is weak. Where a row states a size, it is once, few, many or the class of an expanded clone; other rows omit it.

>NA|TRBV11-2|TRBJ2-1|NA
TGTGCCAGCAGCTTCGGGACTTTCTACAATGAGCAGTTCTTC
CASSFGTFYNEQFF
>NA|TRBV7-6|TRBJ1-1|NA
TGTGCCAGCAGCCCCCTCGGGACGAACACTGAAGCTTTCTTT
CASSPLGTNTEAFF
>NA|TRBV7-6|TRBJ2-5|TRBD2
TGTGCCAGCAGCTTAGTAAGCGGGGGGGAGACCCAGTACTTC
CASSLVSGGETQYF
>few|TRBV19|TRBJ1-5|NA
TGTGCCAGTACTCACGCAGGGGAATGGCAGCCCCAGCATTTT
CASTHAGEWQPQHF
>NA|TRBV30|TRBJ1-4|NA
TGTGCCTGGACCCTCGACCGGGGTTCTAGGGAAAAACTGTTTTTT
CAWTLDRGSREKLFF
>NA|TRBV6-5|TRBJ2-5|NA
TGTGCCAGCAGTTCTCAGGGGTCGCCTATTCAAGAGACCCAGTACTTC
CASSSQGSPIQETQYF
>NA|TRBV7-9|TRBJ2-3|TRBD2
TGTGCCAGCAGCATGCTACTAGCGGGGGGTTCTGCAGATACGCAGTATTTT
CASSMLLAGGSADTQYF
>NA|TRBV29-1|TRBJ2-1|TRBD2
TGCAGCGTTAGGGGACTAGGTATAAACAATGAGCAGTTCTTC
CSVRGLGINNEQFF
>NA|TRBV12-1|TRBJ2-1|NA
TGTGCCAGCAGCTTTGGATTGGGGGGCCCAGGGGGGTCCTACAATGAGCAGTTCTTC
CASSFGLGGPGGSYNEQFF
>NA|TRBV19|TRBJ1-5|TRBD1
TGTGCCAGTAGGTCGACAGGGGAGGGGAGGACCCAGCATTTT
CASRSTGEGRTQHF